The rows below give T cell receptor beta chains drawn from one sample of a study of cytomegalovirus exposure and HLA in healthy donors. Clones were sequenced by immunoSEQ multiplex PCR, and TCRdb holds only the in-frame ones, with some missing. The sample shows about 130,000 clones, about 80% of them seen only once. Sequencing used PBMCs. The receptors were gathered from a young man in good health and CMV-seropositive. The CDR3 runs from the conserved cysteine through the conserved F or W.

v_gene	j_gene	CDR3aa
TRBV4-3	TRBJ1-4	CASSQPPSGATNEKLFF
TRBV7-9	TRBJ1-1	CASSLDRVLNTEAFF
TRBV27	TRBJ2-1	CASTTSGGNEQFF
TRBV27	TRBJ1-3	CVSAQGSGNTIYF
TRBV20-1	TRBJ2-1	CSARELAGFF
TRBV5-6	TRBJ2-7	CASSFGLAGGREQYF
TRBV7-6	TRBJ2-3	CASSLESSHRTDTQYF
TRBV5-1	TRBJ1-1	CASSWGQPNTEAFF
TRBV19	TRBJ2-1	CASRTEGPTDEQFF
TRBV6-1	TRBJ1-5	CASSEGRGGNRPQHF
TRBV5-6	TRBJ2-3	CASSYALGASDTQYF
TRBV5-4	TRBJ2-7	CASSTDGTGAYEQYF
TRBV6-6	TRBJ2-1	CASSPGVNEQFF
TRBV27	TRBJ2-3	CASSFSGTGVDTQYF
TRBV7-6	TRBJ2-7	CASSLLTSVDEQYF
TRBV30	TRBJ2-3	CAWNLAGGPTDTQYF
TRBV6-5	TRBJ2-2	CASSYSLRGRTGELFF
TRBV6-5	TRBJ2-7	CASSRGGYEQYF
TRBV28	TRBJ2-7	CASSLPGGITIPYEQYF
TRBV7-9	TRBJ2-7	CASSLGDYAYYEQYF
TRBV5-1	TRBJ1-2	CASSSKSTGPGGYTF
TRBV5-1	TRBJ2-3	CASSPPTSGNWKTTQYF
TRBV6-1	TRBJ2-7	CASSAGLAGAYEQYF
TRBV5-6	TRBJ1-1	CASSLMGQGGGEAFF
TRBV7-8	TRBJ2-5	CASSASGRGRKKEEAQYF
TRBV30	TRBJ1-2	CAWPGPTVVNYLWLQTF
TRBV4-1	TRBJ2-7	CASSQEPGSGNEQYF
TRBV7-8	TRBJ2-1	CASSPIGLAAFYTYNEQFF
TRBV25-1	TRBJ1-1	CASSGQVTEAFF
TRBV9	TRBJ2-1	CASSVDGEPYNEQFF
TRBV27	TRBJ1-2	CASRIWTGPAYGYTF
TRBV4-3	TRBJ1-1	CASSQDRHRWAVFF
TRBV29-1	TRBJ2-5	CSVRGQLGQETQYF
TRBV10-3	TRBJ2-7	CAISRGGYEQYF
TRBV6-5	TRBJ2-7	CASSYSASPTYEQYF
TRBV6-4	TRBJ2-2	CASSEQGGTGELFF
TRBV5-5	TRBJ2-1	CASSWAYNEQFF
TRBV29-1	TRBJ1-2	CSVDRGAHGYTF
TRBV23-1	TRBJ2-1	CASSRTGTSGSDEQFF
TRBV5-1	TRBJ2-2	CASSLMGARAGELFF
TRBV7-9	.	CASSSRDTLYEQYF
TRBV4-3	TRBJ2-7	CASSQDLSGPFYEQYF
TRBV9	TRBJ1-1	CASSEAGAFAEAFF
TRBV11-2	TRBJ2-3	CASKQGAGGATDTQYF
TRBV7-7	TRBJ2-2	CASSSPGGGMMHTGELFF
TRBV18	TRBJ1-3	CASSPMDSSSGNTIYF
TRBV7-9	TRBJ1-5	CASRKQGPNQPQHF
TRBV28	TRBJ2-7	CASSTPDRDPYEQYF
TRBV30	TRBJ2-2	CASGTSGSSRELFF
TRBV11-2	TRBJ2-1	CASSLGTAGRGANEQFF
TRBV5-1	TRBJ2-5	CASSLGEKQETQYF
TRBV6-5	TRBJ1-1	CASSYYISTEAFF
TRBV15	TRBJ2-5	CATSDRAGQETQYF
TRBV27	TRBJ2-2	CASRGRDRWTQNTGELFF